What follows are 11 T cell receptor beta chains derived from one specimen sequenced in a study of blood T cell repertoires in COVID-19. Produced via immunoSEQ multiplex PCR; TCRdb's table is partial and in-frame only. The sample shows roughly 290,000 clones, around four fifths of them seen only once. The specimen was peripheral blood. These receptors all come from a woman aged 45-65 years with active or convalescent COVID-19.

The chain uses TRBV4-1 and TRBJ1-5, with no clear D. The CDR3 has 16 amino acids. CDR1 is MGHRA and CDR2 is YSYEKL in the germline V gene. V dropped 0 bases and J dropped 0 bases, with 9 bases sitting between them. CDR3 sequence reads: CASSQEWQISNQPQHF. As DNA, the CDR3 is TGCGCCAGCAGCCAAGAATGGCAGATTAGCAATCAGCCCCAGCATTTT.

This clone is a singleton in its sample. V is TRBV5-6 and J is TRBJ2-1; 10 bases line up with TRBD2. The germline CDR1 and CDR2 sequences are SGHDT and YYEEEE. CDR3 length: 15 residues. J lost 7 bases, V lost 4 bases, and 8 bases had no gene match. DNA of the CDR3: TGTGCCAGCAGCCCTCTAGCGGGAGCTTCTAATGAGCAGTTCTTC. This sequence encodes CASSPLAGASNEQFF.

This chain links TRBV28 with TRBJ2-1, with D possibly being TRBD1 (5 bases). The CDR3 is made up of 15 amino acids. The V gene lost 3 bases and the J gene lost 5 bases, with 14 bases spanning the gap. In germline, CDR1 is MDHEN, CDR2 SYDVKM. The CDR3 protein is CASSFRQGNNNEQFF. In DNA, the CDR3 is TGTGCCAGCAGTTTTCGCCAGGGCAATAACAATGAGCAGTTCTTC.

The CDR3 region is CASLFPGGQTQYF. In DNA, the CDR3 is TGTGCCAGCCTTTTCCCGGGAGGGCAGACCCAGTACTTC. This sequence joins TRBV6-5 and TRBJ2-5, with 8 bases identical to TRBD2. The CDR3 is 13 residues long. CDR1 MNHEY and CDR2 SVGAGI come from the germline V gene. V was clipped by 8 bases and J by 6 bases; unmatched bases: 8.

This clone was found once. J is TRBJ1-1 and V is TRBV3-1 (or the pseudogene TRBV3-2); D is undetermined. V gave up 4 bases and J gave up 0 bases, with 9 bases separating them. Germline V CDR1 and CDR2: LGHDT, YNNKEL (reference sequence). The CDR3 loop spans 14 amino acids. The CDR3 region is CASSPAAVNTEAFF. CDR3 DNA: TGTGCCAGCAGCCCCGCGGCTGTGAACACTGAAGCTTTCTTT.

The gene calls are TRBV18 and TRBJ1-2, with TRBD1 identical over 10 bases. Germline V gene sequence: CDR1 KGHSH, CDR2 LQKENI. The V gene end was trimmed by 2 bases and the J gene end by 3 bases; junction bases not matched to a gene: 9. CDR3 length equals 17 residues. The CDR3 region is CASSPFGTGAGDYGYTF. Written as DNA, the CDR3 is TGTGCCAGCTCACCATTCGGGACAGGGGCAGGGGACTATGGCTACACCTTC.

The V gene is TRBV6-5, the J gene TRBJ2-7; no clear D. This CDR3 comprises 11 residues. Germline assignment: CDR1 MNHEY and CDR2 SVGAGI. Trimming stripped 7 bases from V and 3 bases from J, with 7 bases between. DNA for the CDR3: TGTGCCAGCAAGCTAGTCTACGAGCAGTACTTC. This gives the protein CASKLVYEQYF.

The chain is built from TRBV28 and TRBJ2-7; tentative D call: TRBD1 (6 bases). V lost 7 bases and J lost 1, with 11 bases in between. This CDR3 comprises 13 residues. The V gene's germline CDR1 is MDHEN and CDR2 SYDVKM. CDR3 residues: CASTDRFSYEQYF. DNA of the CDR3: TGTGCCAGCACCGACAGGTTTTCCTACGAGCAGTACTTC.

In the case of this clone: An end of the junction differs from the germline gene, which may be a read error. V and J are TRBV2 and TRBJ2-5; no firm D call. There are 14 residues in the CDR3. Germline loops: CDR1 SNHLY, CDR2 FYNNEI. The CDR3 DNA is TGTGTCAGCAGTGGCCCCGGGTACCAAGAGACCCAGTACTTC. This sequence encodes CVSSGPGYQETQYF.

The sample holds a few counts of this clone. The gene calls are TRBV11-2 and TRBJ2-3; a weak D match, TRBD2 (5 bases). Germline CDR1 and CDR2: SGHAT and FQNNGV. V lost 4 bases, J lost 6 bases, and 14 bases lay in between. The CDR3 contains 14 residues. The CDR3 nucleotides read TGTGCCAGCAGCTCCTACACTAGTTCTGATACGCAGTATTTT. This encodes CASSSYTSSDTQYF. Drawing the rest from reference TRBV11-2 and TRBJ2-3, the complete variable domain is EAGVAQSPRYKIIEKRQSVAFWCNPISGHATLYWYQQILGQGPKLLIQFQNNGVVDDSQLPKDRFSAERLKGVDSTLKIQPAKLEDSAVYLCASSSYTSSDTQYFGPGTRLTVL.

This chain joins TRBV28 and TRBJ1-2, with D unresolved. Germline-derived CDR1 and CDR2 are MDHEN and SYDVKM. This CDR3 has 14 residues. V was cut by 2 bases and J by 4 bases, with 11 bases left in between. The CDR3 is CASSLAGRTYGYTF. The CDR3 nucleotides read TGTGCCAGCAGTTTAGCGGGCAGGACCTATGGCTACACCTTC.